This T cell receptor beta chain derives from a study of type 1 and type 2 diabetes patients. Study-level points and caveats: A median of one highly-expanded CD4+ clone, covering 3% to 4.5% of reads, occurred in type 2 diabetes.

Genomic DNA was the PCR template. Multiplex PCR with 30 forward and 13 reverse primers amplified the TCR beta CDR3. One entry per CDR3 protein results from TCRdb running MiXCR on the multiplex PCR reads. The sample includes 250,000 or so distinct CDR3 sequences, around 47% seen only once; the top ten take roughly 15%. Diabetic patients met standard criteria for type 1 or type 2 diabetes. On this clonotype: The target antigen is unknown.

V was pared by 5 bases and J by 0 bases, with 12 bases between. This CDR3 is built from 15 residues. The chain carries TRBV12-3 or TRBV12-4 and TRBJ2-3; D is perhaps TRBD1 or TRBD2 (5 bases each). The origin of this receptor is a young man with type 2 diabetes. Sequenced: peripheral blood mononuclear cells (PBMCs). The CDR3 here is CASSQGDSSTDTQYF. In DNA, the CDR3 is TGTGCCAGCAGTCAGGGAGACTCTAGCACAGATACGCAGTATTTT.